The source of this T cell receptor (beta chain) is a study of early T cells in non-severe SARS-CoV-2 infection. About the research overall: RNA in bulk from unsorted whole blood was sequenced, and chains were unpaired. Findings of the study overall: VDJdb matches were skewed toward anti-spike CD8 T cell responses.

Comments on this clonotype: Its matching antigen is unknown.

Attached unique molecular identifiers marked individual cDNA molecules. TCRdb reanalysed the 5' RACE reads using MiXCR and keeps one entry per CDR3 protein. The data contain 48,000 or so distinct CDR3 sequences, roughly 6.1% of them singletons. CDR1 is MNHNS, CDR2 SASEGT, per germline. This CDR3 region has 13 residues. Trimming took off 5 bases at V and 6 bases at J, with 10 bases between the two ends. Source: whole blood, taken at baseline. The sequence came from an adult who was a healthcare worker with PCR-confirmed SARS-CoV-2 infection or an uninfected control (not recorded which). The V call is TRBV6-1, the J call TRBJ2-2; the D gene is possibly TRBD2 (5 bases). The CDR3 bases are TGTGCCAGCAGTACTAGAATCGCCGGGGAGCTGTTTTTT. This translates into CASSTRIAGELFF.